Listed below are T cell receptor beta chains from one sample, sequenced in a study of a mutant IDH1 vaccine in newly diagnosed glioma. These receptors' antigens are unknown. Clones were sequenced by immunoSEQ multiplex PCR, and TCRdb holds only the in-frame ones, with some missing. This table holds approximately 57,000 clones, about 81% found once. This sample comprised PBMCs, obtained from a glioma patient whose treatment included an IDH1 peptide vaccine. All receptors come from a woman aged 40 to 55 with glioma. Some clones in this sample may be carry-over from other donors' samples. Both conserved end residues are part of each CDR3. The order of the fields is V gene, D gene, J gene, clone size, CDR3 DNA, CDR3 protein. D genes are given only for firm matches. Rows may omit the clone size; those that give it use once, few, many or a size class.

>TRBV28|-|TRBJ2-2|-
TGTGCCAGCAGTTTACTTAAGGCCGGGGAGCTGTTTTTT
CASSLLKAGELFF
>TRBV30|-|TRBJ2-7|-
TGTGCCTGGAGTATCTCCCGCGAGCAGTACTTC
CAWSISREQYF
>TRBV29-1|TRBD1|TRBJ1-1|-
TGCAGCGTCCCCGGACAGGGAGTCGCTGAAGCTTTCTTT
CSVPGQGVAEAFF
>TRBV5-8|TRBD1|TRBJ1-2|-
TGTGCCAGCAGCCGGCGGGGACAGCGGGACTATGGCTACACCTTC
CASSRRGQRDYGYTF
>TRBV14|-|TRBJ1-6|-
TGTGCCAGCAGCCAAGTGTGGAGCTCCTATAATTCACCCCTCCACTTT
CASSQVWSSYNSPLHF
>TRBV13|TRBD1|TRBJ2-3|-
TGTGCCAGCAGCGCGACCGGGACAGGGGGCGTCGGCGCAGATACGCAGTATTTT
CASSATGTGGVGADTQYF
>TRBV7-8|-|TRBJ2-5|-
-
CASSPLVGPGETQYF
>TRBV30|-|TRBJ1-5|-
TGTGCCTGGAGTCCAGGAGGAGGGGTGGGCAATCAGCCCCAGCATTTT
CAWSPGGGVGNQPQHF
>TRBV5-6|-|TRBJ2-5|-
TGTGCCAGCAGCTTTGGGCAGGGTTGGGAGACCCAGTACTTC
CASSFGQGWETQYF
>TRBV1|-|TRBJ2-4|-
TGCACCAGCAGCCAAAGAGGTCTAGCCAAAAACATTCAGTACTTC
CTSSQRGLAKNIQYF
>TRBV28|-|TRBJ1-6|-
TGTGCCAGCAGCCGAGGGGGTTCGGACTCACCCCTCCACTTT
CASSRGGSDSPLHF
>TRBV29-1|-|TRBJ2-1|-
TGCAGCGTTGATCAGGGGATGAATGAGCAGTTCTTC
CSVDQGMNEQFF
>TRBV2|-|TRBJ1-1|-
TGTGCCAGCAGGGACACGGGGCGGACTGAAGCTTTCTTT
CASRDTGRTEAFF
>TRBV19|-|TRBJ1-1|few
TGTGCCAGTAGTGGGGTCCTCCGGGCAACTGAAGCTTTCTTT
CASSGVLRATEAFF
>TRBV19|-|TRBJ1-1|-
TGTGCCAGTAGTATCGGTGGGGCGGGCAGGAGGGACACTGAAGCTTTCTTT
CASSIGGAGRRDTEAFF
>TRBV9|TRBD2|TRBJ2-2|-
TGTGCCAGCAGCGTAGTGAGCGGGGGCACCGGGGAGCTGTTTTTT
CASSVVSGGTGELFF
>TRBV5-1|-|TRBJ2-2|-
-
CASSFGQGAYGELLF
>TRBV20-1|-|TRBJ1-3|few
TGCAGTGCTACCCTTGGAAACACCATATATTTT
CSATLGNTIYF
>TRBV27|-|TRBJ1-6|-
TGTGCCAGCAGTTTAAGCGGGGGTAATTCACCCCTCCACTTT
CASSLSGGNSPLHF
>TRBV7-9|-|TRBJ1-3|-
TGTGCCAGCAGCTTAACGAACGCCGGAAACACCATATATTTT
CASSLTNAGNTIYF
>TRBV9|-|TRBJ1-1|-
TGTGCCAGCAGCGATGGGGGCGGAAGTGAAGCTTTCTTT
CASSDGGGSEAFF
>TRBV7-3|-|TRBJ2-2|-
TGTGCCAGCAGCTTAACGTGGGGATTGAACACCGGGGAGCTGTTTTTT
CASSLTWGLNTGELFF
>TRBV4-3|-|TRBJ1-2|-
TGCGCCAGCAGCCAACTGACCCTGGCGAGTGGCTACACCTTC
CASSQLTLASGYTF
>TRBV2|-|TRBJ1-4|-
TGTGCCAGCAGTGGCGGACACGACGCTAATGAAAAACTGTTTTTT
CASSGGHDANEKLFF
>TRBV7-6|TRBD2|TRBJ2-7|-
TGTGCCAGCAGCTTAGCGACTAGCGGTGGGTACGAGCAGTACTTC
CASSLATSGGYEQYF
>TRBV5-6|TRBD1|TRBJ1-4|-
TGTGCCAGCAGGCCAACCGGGACAGCTAATGAAAAACTGTTTTTT
CASRPTGTANEKLFF
>TRBV5-6|-|TRBJ2-1|-
TGTGCCAGCAGCCCTTACGGTCAGGGGATTGAGAATGAGCAGTTCTTC
CASSPYGQGIENEQFF
>TRBV5-6|-|TRBJ2-3|-
TGTGCCAGCCGCCGACCGTGGGGGGAAGAAGGTACGCAGTATTTT
CASRRPWGEEGTQYF
>TRBV21-1|-|TRBJ1-1|-
TGTGCCAGCAGCAACGGAGAAGGGGATGACGGGCCTGAAGCTTTCTTT
CASSNGEGDDGPEAFF
>TRBV7-8|-|TRBJ1-5|-
TGTGCCAGCAGCCGATCTACAGGAGATATCAATCAGCCCCAGCATTTT
CASSRSTGDINQPQHF
>TRBV7-2|-|TRBJ1-1|-
TGTGCCAGCAGCTTAAACCAGAACACTGAAGCTTTCTTT
CASSLNQNTEAFF
>TRBV6-1|-|TRBJ1-4|-
TGTGCCAGCAGTGAACGGGGGGAACGCGGAAAACTGTTTTTT
CASSERGERGKLFF
>TRBV5-1|-|TRBJ1-1|-
TGCGCCAGCAGCTTGACCGGGACCCACACTGAAGCTTTCTTT
CASSLTGTHTEAFF
>TRBV18|-|TRBJ2-1|-
TGTGCCAGCTCACCACCTGTAAGCAGCCCAGTCGATGAGCAGTTCTTC
CASSPPVSSPVDEQFF
>TRBV7-2|-|TRBJ1-1|once
TGTGCCAGCAGCTCGACCGAGAACACTGAAGCTTTCTTT
CASSSTENTEAFF
>TRBV7-2|-|TRBJ2-3|-
TGTGCCAGCAGCTTAGCGGGGGGGCTTCGAGATACGCAGTATTTT
CASSLAGGLRDTQYF
>TRBV6-6|-|TRBJ1-5|-
TGTGCCAGCAGTTCACGTAATCAGCCCCAGCATTTT
CASSSRNQPQHF
>TRBV7-2|-|TRBJ2-7|-
TGTGCCAGCAGCTTAGGGGGGTCGAGGGCCTACGAGCAGTACTTC
CASSLGGSRAYEQYF
>TRBV2|-|TRBJ1-4|-
TGTGCCAGCAGTGAAGCTGACCAAAGTAATGAAAAACTGTTTTTT
CASSEADQSNEKLFF
>TRBV29-1|TRBD1|TRBJ1-4|-
TGCAGCGCTTCCCTCCCGCTACAGGACAGGGGGGGTGAAAAACTGTTTTTT
CSASLPLQDRGGEKLFF
>TRBV7-8|-|TRBJ1-5|few
TGTGCCAGCAGCCCAGGAGGTAGCCGGCCCCAGCATTTT
CASSPGGSRPQHF
>TRBV5-4|-|TRBJ2-5|once
TGTGCCAGCAGCGCTGGACGACAGGGAGGCCAAGAGACCCAGTACTTC
CASSAGRQGGQETQYF
>TRBV13|-|TRBJ1-1|-
TGTGCCAGCAGCTTGACAGTGAACACTGAAGCTTTCTTT
CASSLTVNTEAFF
>TRBV7-8|-|TRBJ1-5|-
TGTGCCAGCAACCCCTCAGGGCTTTGGCAGCCCCAGCATTTT
CASNPSGLWQPQHF
>TRBV13|TRBD2|TRBJ2-7|-
TGTGCCAGCAGCGGGACTAGCGGGAGCTACGAGCAGTACTTC
CASSGTSGSYEQYF
>TRBV6-5|TRBD1|TRBJ1-2|once
TGTGCCAGCAGTTACAACAGGGGCCCCGCTAACTATGGCTACACCTTC
CASSYNRGPANYGYTF
>TRBV6-5|-|TRBJ1-1|-
TGTGCCAGCAGGCCTGGGACGGCGAACACTGAAGCTTTCTTT
CASRPGTANTEAFF
>TRBV5-1|TRBD1|TRBJ2-7|-
TGCGCCAGCAGCCTCAGGGGACAGGGTTACGAGCAGTACTTC
CASSLRGQGYEQYF
>TRBV2|-|TRBJ2-3|-
TGTGCCAGCAGTGAAGGGCTGTTACCCGTCTCAGATACGCAGTATTTT
CASSEGLLPVSDTQYF
>TRBV4-1|-|TRBJ2-7|-
TGCGCCAGCAGCCAAGATCCCCGGGCTAGGCCCCCAGACTACGAGCAGTACTTC
CASSQDPRARPPDYEQYF
>TRBV25-1|TRBD2|TRBJ2-7|-
TGTGCCAGCAGTCGGACTAGCGGGTTTTCCTACGAGCAGTACTTC
CASSRTSGFSYEQYF
>TRBV12-5|-|TRBJ2-6|-
TGTGCTAGTGGTTCAACAGGGTACTCTGGGGCCAACGTCCTGACTTTC
CASGSTGYSGANVLTF
>TRBV10-1|TRBD2|TRBJ2-7|-
TGCGCCAGCAGTCTTCTAGCGGGGGATAACGAGCAGTACTTC
CASSLLAGDNEQYF